Shown below are 10 T cell receptor beta chains from a single sample sequenced in a study of identical twins. TCRdb re-derived calls from the 5' RACE reads in MiXCR, one entry per CDR3 protein. The profile shows about 700,000 distinct CDR3 sequences, roughly 8% of them singletons. These data were likewise used in another study, on yellow fever vaccine responses in identical twins.

The material sequenced was PBMCs. Receptors were obtained from a woman aged 18-29 years in good health.

This clonotype was detected a few times. This chain connects TRBV12-3 or TRBV12-4 to TRBJ1-1; D remains unclear. Trimming cost V 8 bases and J 2 bases, with 12 bases left between them. The CDR3 runs 13 residues. This CDR3 reads CASYLGLNTEAFF. The CDR3 coding sequence is TGTGCCAGCTACCTAGGGCTAAACACTGAAGCTTTCTTT.

The J gene is TRBJ2-4, the V gene TRBV29-1, with D perhaps being TRBD1 or TRBD2 (5 bases each). CDR3 length equals 16 residues. Trimming cost V 7 bases and J 1 base, with 20 bases left between them. CDR1 is SQVTM and CDR2 is ANQGSEA in the germline V gene. The CDR3 loop is CSALGSGAGAKNIQYF. CDR3 DNA sequence: TGCAGCGCTCTAGGGAGTGGGGCCGGGGCCAAAAACATTCAGTACTTC.

This clonotype was seen only a few times. The rearrangement joins TRBV4-1 to TRBJ2-7; D perhaps matches TRBD1 (5 bases). The CDR3 is 16 amino acids. CDR1 is MGHRA and CDR2 is YSYEKL in the germline V gene. V dropped 0 bases and J dropped 1 base, with 13 bases sitting between them. CDR3 nucleotide sequence: TGCGCCAGCAGCCAAGATCCCGGCAGGGCTTCCTACGAGCAGTACTTC. The encoded protein is CASSQDPGRASYEQYF.

This clonotype was seen repeatedly, ten times or more. The rearrangement joins TRBV12-3 or TRBV12-4 to TRBJ2-7; D not resolved. Trimming shortened V by 6 bases and J by 6 bases, and 12 bases separated the two germline ends. The CDR3 spans 12 residues. CDR3 loop: CASSYQSSEQYF. The CDR3, as DNA: TGTGCCAGCAGCTACCAGAGTTCCGAGCAGTACTTC.

Turning to this clonotype: The junction does not match germline at one end; this may be a read error. V and J are TRBV6-2 or TRBV6-3 and TRBJ1-1; no definite D call. CDR1 is MNHEY, CDR2 SVGEGT, per germline. CDR3 length: 18 residues. The CDR3 region is CASSYPIISTRMNTEALF. CDR3 coding DNA: TGTGCCAGCAGTTACCCGATAATCTCGACACGGATGAACACTGAAGCTCTCTTT.

The chain links TRBV4-3 to TRBJ2-5, with D possibly being TRBD2 (6 bases). CDR3 length: 17 amino acids. Per the germline V gene, CDR1 is LGHNA and CDR2 is YSLEER. Trimming removed 1 base from V and 5 bases from J, with 20 bases in between. The CDR3 here is CASSQAHSTAGGETQYF. As DNA, the CDR3 is TGCGCCAGCAGCCAAGCCCACTCTACCGCTGGGGGGGAGACCCAGTACTTC.

This clonotype was picked up a small number of times. The V and J genes are TRBV6-5 and TRBJ2-5, with D unresolved. The V and J ends lost 3 bases and 5 bases respectively, with 16 bases between them. Germline V CDR1 and CDR2: MNHEY, SVGAGI. The CDR3 sequence is 15 residues long. The CDR3 nucleotides read TGTGCCAGCAGTTATAGTTCCCTCGGAAGGGAGACCCAGTACTTC. Translation gives CASSYSSLGRETQYF.

There are a few counts of this clonotype. The chain uses TRBV27 and TRBJ2-6, with D possibly being TRBD1 (5 bases). Germline V gene lookup returns CDR1 MNHEY and CDR2 SMNVEV (reference sequence). The CDR3 covers 19 residues. V was cut by 6 bases and J by 0 bases, with 21 bases left in between. CDR3 sequence: CASRPRSRADSSGANVLTF. The CDR3 coding sequence is TGTGCCAGCAGACCCCGATCCAGGGCAGATAGCTCTGGGGCCAACGTCCTGACTTTC.

V usage is TRBV11-2 and J usage is TRBJ2-7, with 7 positions matching TRBD1. Germline V gives CDR1 SGHAT, CDR2 FQNNGV. This CDR3 spans 13 amino acids. The V gene end was trimmed by 5 bases and the J gene end by 5 bases; junction bases not matched to a gene: 6. The CDR3 protein is CASSRMTGNEQYF. The CDR3 region has the DNA TGTGCCAGCAGCCGAATGACAGGGAACGAGCAGTACTTC.

This clonotype was seen only a few times. The chain uses TRBV6-5 and TRBJ2-2; D uncertain. V was pared by 2 bases and J by 7 bases, with 14 bases between. The CDR3 covers 15 residues. The germline CDR1 and CDR2 sequences are MNHEY and SVGAGI. Written as DNA, the CDR3 is TGTGCCAGCAGTTACCGGGCCTGGGGTGGCGGGGAGCTGTTTTTT. It translates to CASSYRAWGGGELFF.